The 16 T cell receptor beta chains presented below share a single source sample, sequenced in a study of PD-1 blockade in classical Hodgkin lymphoma. The protocol was immunoSEQ multiplex PCR, while the TCRdb copy is restricted to in-frame clones and leaves out a portion. The sample consists of around 40,000 clones, about three quarters of them appearing once. Each patient's relapse followed autologous stem cell transplantation, and brentuximab vedotin exposure varied. Sequencing used peripheral blood mononuclear cells (PBMCs), obtained at baseline. These receptors were collected from a human donor with classical Hodgkin lymphoma.

The chain recombines TRBV27 with TRBJ1-1; maybe TRBD1 (6 bases). The germline V and J ends were trimmed by 5 bases and 0 bases, with 13 bases remaining between them. CDR1 and CDR2 from the germline V gene are MNHEY and SMNVEV (reference sequence). This CDR3 spans 15 amino acids. Here the CDR3 DNA reads TGTGCCAGCAGTCCCTTGACAGGTATGAACACTGAAGCTTTCTTT. As protein: CASSPLTGMNTEAFF.

This CDR3 is CASSDVGGSDEQYF. In DNA form, the CDR3 reads TGTGCCAGCAGTGACGTCGGTGGGTCGGACGAGCAGTACTTC. The chain combines TRBV6-1 with TRBJ2-7; D ambiguous. V lost 3 bases and J 5 bases, leaving 14 bases between the germline ends. The CDR3 consists of 14 residues. Germline V gene lookup returns CDR1 MNHNS and CDR2 SASEGT.

This clone was observed a few times. The chain joins TRBV6-5 to TRBJ2-3; the D gene is possibly TRBD1 (6 bases). CDR3 length: 15 amino acids. Trimming stripped 2 bases from V and 3 bases from J, with 12 bases between. The germline gives CDR1 MNHEY, CDR2 SVGAGI. CDR3 protein: CASSYTGNPTDTQYF. CDR3 nucleotides: TGTGCCAGCAGTTACACAGGGAACCCGACAGATACGCAGTATTTT.

The chain joins TRBV21-1 to TRBJ1-5; TRBD1 reflects the table's D call only, with no check against the DNA. TRBV21-1 is given as a pseudogene. The CDR3 extends over 18 amino acids. The CDR3 loop reads CASSKEGQGTPRNQPQHF. The DNA of the CDR3 is TGTGCCAGCAGCAAAGAGGGACAGGGGACTCCAAGGAATCAGCCCCAGCATTTT.

The chain uses TRBV9 and TRBJ2-7; D not certain. Between the trimmed V and J ends, which lost 0 bases and 2 bases, there was a span of 12 bases. Germline V gene lookup returns CDR1 SGDLS and CDR2 YYNGEE. This CDR3 has 15 amino acids. The CDR3 DNA follows: TGTGCCAGCAGCGTAGAGGCAGGCTTCACCTACGAGCAGTACTTC. Translated: CASSVEAGFTYEQYF.

The chain joins TRBV5-6 to TRBJ2-5; D perhaps matches TRBD2 (6 bases). CDR3 length equals 14 residues. Germline V gives CDR1 SGHDT, CDR2 YYEEEE. The V end was cut by 1 base, the J end by 3 bases, with 10 bases between. CDR3 DNA sequence: TGTGCCAGCAGCTTGATGGGGGGAGAAGAGACCCAGTACTTC. Translated: CASSLMGGEETQYF.

The V call is TRBV7-2, the J call TRBJ2-7; 8 bases agree with TRBD2. Germline CDR1 and CDR2: SGHTA and FQGNSA. V shed 5 bases and J 4 bases; nucleotides not matched to a gene: 10. The CDR3 spans 15 residues. CDR3 region: CASSQRTSSNYEQYF. The CDR3 coding sequence is TGTGCCAGCAGCCAACGGACTAGCTCTAATTACGAGCAGTACTTC.

The rearrangement uses TRBV11-3 and TRBJ2-3; TRBD2 aligns across 8 bases. The CDR3 runs to 17 residues. The germline V gene has CDR1 SGHNT and CDR2 YENEEA. The V segment lost 1 base and the J segment 3 bases; nucleotides outside the gene matches: 9. The CDR3 region has the DNA TGTGCCAGCAGCTTAGGTAGCGGGGTACTGTCTACAGATACGCAGTATTTT. Protein sequence: CASSLGSGVLSTDTQYF.

The V call is TRBV6-5, the J call TRBJ2-3, with TRBD2 identical over 9 bases. Germline CDR1 and CDR2: MNHEY and SVGAGI. Losses at the gene ends were 7 bases for V and 3 bases for J; bases not matched to a gene: 2. This CDR3 is built from 13 residues. CDR3 loop: CASKGLATDTQYF. The CDR3 DNA is TGTGCCAGCAAGGGACTAGCAACAGATACGCAGTATTTT.

The V and J genes are TRBV6-5 and TRBJ2-3, with no clear D. CDR1 and CDR2 from the germline V gene are MNHEY and SVGAGI. Deletions cut 5 bases from V and 1 base from J, with 10 bases between. The CDR3 extends over 14 amino acids. CDR3 region: CASSPVSRTDTQYF. CDR3 in DNA: TGTGCCAGCAGTCCAGTTAGTCGCACAGATACGCAGTATTTT.

The chain couples TRBV5-6 to TRBJ2-7, with 9 nucleotides matching TRBD2. V trimming: 0 bases; J trimming: 2 bases; junction bases outside the gene matches: 3. The CDR3 runs 15 residues. The V gene's germline CDR1 is SGHDT and CDR2 YYEEEE. The CDR3 DNA sequence: TGTGCCAGCAGCTTGGGCGGGGGGGCCACCTACGAGCAGTACTTC. Translating gives CASSLGGGATYEQYF.

CDR3 in DNA: TGTGCCAGCAGTGGACAGCGAAGGGAGACCCAGTACTTC. It codes for CASSGQRRETQYF. The rearrangement uses TRBV2 and TRBJ2-5, with a possible D match to TRBD1 (5 bases). The CDR3 extends over 13 amino acids. V lost 4 bases, J lost 5 bases, and 11 bases lay in between. The germline CDR1 and CDR2 sequences are SNHLY and FYNNEI.

This clone came up a few times. The chain employs TRBV21-1 and TRBJ2-2; the D call of TRBD1 is as the table states it, not checked on the DNA. TRBV21-1 is reported as a pseudogene. This CDR3 spans 13 amino acids. The CDR3 sequence is CARLDRGDGELFF. In nucleotides, the CDR3 is TGTGCCCGATTGGACAGGGGAGACGGGGAGCTGTTTTTT.

The CDR3, as DNA: TGCGCCAGCAGCCCTTCCAGGGAGGCCGGGGAGCTGTTTTTT. Its translation: CASSPSREAGELFF. The chain recombines TRBV4-3 with TRBJ2-2, with D perhaps TRBD2 (6 bases). The ends were cut back, 4 bases at V and 6 bases at J, with 12 bases in the middle. Germline V gene data show CDR1 as LGHNA and CDR2 as YSLEER. CDR3 length: 14 amino acids.

This clone has only one observation. V is TRBV23-1 and J is TRBJ2-2; no clear D. TRBV23-1 counts as an open reading frame of uncertain function. The CDR3 is 15 amino acids. Trimming pared 0 bases from V and 4 bases from J, leaving 9 bases between. CDR3 amino acids: CASSQSARRTGELFF. The CDR3 DNA reads as TGCGCCAGCAGTCAATCGGCGCGGCGCACCGGGGAGCTGTTTTTT.

The DNA for the CDR3 is TGTGCCAGCAGTTACTCTCCGGGGGTTTCACCCCTCCACTTT. Protein product: CASSYSPGVSPLHF. The chain employs TRBV6-6 and TRBJ1-6, with a tentative D call TRBD1 (5 bases). CDR1 is MNHNY, CDR2 SVGAGI, per germline (reference sequence). V gave up 0 bases and J gave up 9 bases, with 9 bases separating them. The CDR3 loop spans 14 amino acids.